The rows below give T cell receptor beta chains drawn from one sample of a study of blood T cell repertoires in COVID-19. Using immunoSEQ multiplex PCR, the repertoire was profiled, and TCRdb retains in-frame clones only, with some absent. The repertoire holds 150,000 or so clones, 81% seen once, with 11% in the top ten. Sequences were obtained from peripheral blood. These receptors were taken from a human donor in a cohort sampled during active COVID-19. Both conserved end residues are part of each CDR3. D genes are given only for firm matches. Where a row states a size, it is once, few, many or the class of an expanded clone; other rows omit it.

clone_size	v_call	j_call	d_call	cdr3_aa	cdr3_nt
.	TRBV9	TRBJ1-2	.	CASSVEAGARGYTF	TGTGCCAGCAGCGTAGAGGCGGGGGCGCGTGGCTACACCTTC
.	TRBV19	TRBJ2-7	TRBD1	CASSIGTGGYEQYF	TGTGCCAGTAGTATAGGGACAGGGGGCTACGAGCAGTACTTC
few	TRBV5-1	TRBJ1-1	.	CASSFSRDTEAFF	TGCGCCAGCAGCTTTTCGAGGGACACTGAAGCTTTCTTT
few	TRBV29-1	TRBJ2-1	.	CSVDNPGFGEQFF	TGCAGCGTTGATAATCCAGGGTTTGGCGAGCAGTTCTTC
few	TRBV6-5	TRBJ1-2	TRBD1	CATDPGTGLSGYTF	TGTGCCACCGATCCCGGGACAGGGCTTAGTGGCTACACCTTC
.	TRBV25-1	TRBJ1-6	.	CASSESLVRGHSPLHF	TGTGCCAGCAGTGAATCCCTGGTCAGGGGCCATTCACCCCTCCACTTT
.	TRBV9	TRBJ2-7	.	CASNRDPGSYEQYF	TGTGCCAGCAACAGGGACCCCGGGTCCTACGAGCAGTACTTC
.	TRBV5-6	TRBJ2-6	.	CASSLGQRSGANVLTF	TGTGCCAGCAGCTTAGGACAGCGATCTGGGGCCAACGTCCTGACTTTC
.	TRBV7-7	TRBJ1-6	.	CASSSTGIRAYSPLHF	TGTGCCAGCAGCTCAACCGGGATCCGGGCATATTCACCCCTCCACTTT
.	TRBV6-5	TRBJ2-7	.	CASSYFSGSYEQYF	TGTGCCAGCAGTTACTTCTCGGGGTCCTACGAGCAGTACTTC
.	TRBV4-3	TRBJ1-1	.	CASSQGSRGEAFF	TGCGCCAGCAGCCAAGGGTCCCGAGGGGAAGCTTTCTTT
.	TRBV10-2	TRBJ2-3	TRBD2	CASSDLAGSTDTQYF	TGCGCCAGCAGTGATCTAGCGGGGAGCACAGATACGCAGTATTTT
once	TRBV6-4	TRBJ1-2	.	CASSPQGNYGYTF	TGTGCCAGCAGTCCCCAGGGCAACTATGGCTACACCTTC
once	TRBV20-1	TRBJ1-1	.	CSASVLGLRDMNTEAFF	TGCAGTGCTAGTGTGTTAGGATTACGAGACATGAACACTGAAGCTTTCTTT
.	TRBV7-8	TRBJ2-1	.	CASRPGQLVSSYNEQFF	TGTGCCAGCAGACCAGGACAGCTAGTCAGCTCCTACAATGAGCAGTTCTTC
.	TRBV27	TRBJ1-5	TRBD1	CASSSKSQGGQPQHF	TGTGCCAGCAGTTCCAAGAGCCAGGGGGGTCAGCCCCAGCATTTT
.	TRBV7-2	TRBJ1-1	.	CASSLEQGVGTEAFF	TGTGCCAGCAGCTTAGAGCAGGGTGTGGGTACTGAAGCTTTCTTT
.	TRBV21-1	TRBJ1-6	.	CASSKIETGVSPLHF	TGTGCCAGCAGCAAAATTGAGACAGGGGTTTCACCCCTCCACTTT
.	TRBV28	TRBJ2-4	.	CASIGDKNIQYF	TGTGCCAGCATAGGGGACAAAAACATTCAGTACTTC
.	TRBV4-3	TRBJ2-1	.	CASSPGGARVLYNEQFF	TGCGCCAGCAGCCCTGGAGGGGCCCGGGTTCTCTACAATGAGCAGTTCTTC
.	TRBV27	TRBJ2-5	TRBD2	CASSLAGGTGLKTQYF	TGTGCCAGCAGTTTAGCGGGGGGTACAGGCCTGAAGACCCAGTACTTC
.	TRBV30	TRBJ1-2	TRBD1	CAWTGGRGYTF	TGTGCCTGGACAGGGGGCCGCGGCTACACCTTC
.	TRBV4-1	TRBJ2-5	TRBD1	CASSQPGQGKETQYF	TGCGCCAGCAGCCAGCCGGGACAGGGGAAAGAGACCCAGTACTTC
.	TRBV5-6	TRBJ1-1	.	CASSEESTEAFF	TGTGCCAGCAGCGAGGAAAGCACCGAAGCTTTCTTT
many	TRBV6-1	TRBJ2-7	.	CASSEGGGQYF	TGTGCCAGCAGTGAAGGTGGAGGGCAGTACTTC
.	TRBV6-5	TRBJ1-3	TRBD1	CASSRQGLAGNTIYF	TGTGCCAGCAGTCGACAGGGTTTGGCTGGAAACACCATATATTTT
.	TRBV5-1	TRBJ2-2	.	CASKQGVGELFF	TGCGCCAGCAAACAGGGAGTCGGGGAGCTGTTTTTT
.	TRBV11-3	TRBJ2-3	TRBD2	CASSSRGATTDTQYF	TGTGCCAGCAGCTCGCGGGGGGCCACCACAGATACGCAGTATTTT